The 17 T cell receptor beta chains in this list originate from one sample, sequenced in a study of CD8+ T cells in alopecia areata. The sequencing template was cDNA reverse transcribed from extracted RNA. Only in-frame clones appear in the TCRdb table, and some are missing; sequencing was by immunoSEQ multiplex PCR. The table has 180,000 or so clones, approximately 70% seen once. The sample consisted of CD8+ T cells sorted from blood, taken at week 0. The source is a human donor with alopecia areata.

The J gene is TRBJ1-1, the V gene TRBV29-1; D unresolved. Trimming took 6 bases from V and 11 from J, leaving 13 bases between them. There are 10 residues in the CDR3. The V gene's germline CDR1 is SQVTM and CDR2 ANQGSEA. CDR3 sequence: CSVITPEAFF. CDR3 nucleotide sequence: TGCAGCGTAATAACCCCGGAGGCTTTCTTT.

Only one count was recorded for this clone. The chain is built from TRBV6-1 and TRBJ2-7; 10 nucleotides line up with TRBD1. Germline CDR1 reads MNHNS; CDR2 reads SASEGT. CDR3 length equals 13 residues. With 8 bases clipped from V and 3 bases from J, the junction kept 4 bases outside the gene matches. This CDR3 is CASEGDRGYEQYF. CDR3 DNA sequence: TGTGCCAGCGAGGGGGACAGGGGCTACGAGCAGTACTTC.

The chain uses TRBV11-2 and TRBJ2-7, with TRBD1 identical over 9 bases. J was trimmed by 0 bases and V by 3 bases; bases with no gene match: 6. CDR1 is SGHAT, CDR2 FQNNGV, per germline. The CDR3 loop spans 16 amino acids. The CDR3 is CASSFTDRGSSYEQYF. In DNA form, the CDR3 reads TGTGCCAGCAGCTTTACGGACAGGGGCAGCTCCTACGAGCAGTACTTC.

The chain has TRBV14 and TRBJ1-2, with TRBD1 matching over 11 bases. The CDR3 spans 15 residues. With V trimmed by 4 bases and J by 6 bases, 7 bases remained unmatched. Germline V gene sequence: CDR1 SGHDN, CDR2 FVKESK. The CDR3 DNA reads TGTGCCAGCAGCCCCTGGGACAGGGGGTTTGATGGCTACACCTTC. Amino acid sequence: CASSPWDRGFDGYTF. The full variable domain, in which reference TRBV14 and TRBJ1-2 provide the parts outside the CDR3, is EAGVTQFPSHSVIEKGQTVTLRCDPISGHDNLYWYRRVMGKEIKFLLHFVKESKQDESGMPNNRFLAERTGGTYSTLKVQPAELEDSGVYFCASSPWDRGFDGYTFGSGTRLTVV.

The chain joins TRBV6-5 to TRBJ2-7; either TRBD1 or TRBD2 may supply D (7 bases each). Per the germline V gene, CDR1 is MNHEY and CDR2 is SVGAGI. The CDR3 has 13 residues. Trimming took off 4 bases at V and 4 bases at J, with 11 bases between the two ends. The CDR3 is CASSSQGGYEQYF. The DNA of the CDR3 is TGTGCCAGCAGTTCCCAGGGGGGGTACGAGCAGTACTTC.

J is TRBJ2-3 and V is TRBV2; 11 bases fit TRBD2. Losses at the gene ends were 7 bases for V and 4 bases for J; bases not matched to a gene: 10. CDR3 length: 16 residues. Germline CDR1 and CDR2: SNHLY and FYNNEI. The CDR3 loop reads CASIIAGGLGADTQYF. The CDR3 coding sequence is TGTGCCAGCATTATAGCGGGGGGGCTAGGTGCAGATACGCAGTATTTT.

This sequence joins TRBV2 and TRBJ1-5; D unresolved. CDR1 is SNHLY, CDR2 FYNNEI, per germline. Trimming cost V 6 bases and J 3 bases, with 9 bases left between them. This CDR3 is 13 amino acids long. In DNA, the CDR3 is TGTGCCAGCAGCCCCAAGTTCAATCAGCCCCAGCATTTT. Protein product: CASSPKFNQPQHF.

The CDR3 reads CASSSNNEQFF. CDR3 nucleotide sequence: TGTGCCAGCAGCTCAAACAATGAGCAGTTCTTC. The V and J genes are TRBV7-9 and TRBJ2-1; D remains ambiguous. Germline lookup yields CDR1 SEHNR and CDR2 FQNEAQ (reference sequence). V was shortened by 4 bases and J by 5 bases, with 3 bases between the two germline ends. The CDR3 totals 11 residues.

The V and J genes are TRBV25-1 and TRBJ2-1; 12 bases agree with TRBD1. CDR3 length: 18 residues. Germline loops: CDR1 MGHDK, CDR2 SYGVNS. The trim removed 5 bases at V and 9 bases at J, leaving 17 bases unmatched. This chain's CDR3 is CASSTPSVWDRGLGEQFF. The CDR3 DNA sequence: TGTGCCAGCAGTACCCCCAGCGTCTGGGACAGGGGGCTCGGTGAGCAGTTCTTC.

V usage is TRBV13 and J usage is TRBJ1-2, with D perhaps TRBD1 (5 bases). This CDR3 spans 17 amino acids. V dropped 2 bases and J dropped 8 bases, with 24 bases sitting between them. Per the germline V gene, CDR1 is PRHDT and CDR2 is FYEKMQ (reference sequence). The CDR3 DNA reads as TGTGCCAGCAGCTTACTCGGGGCATCGTTATTTCCGGGAGGCTACACCTTC. This translates into CASSLLGASLFPGGYTF.

This chain links TRBV6-6 with TRBJ2-2; D gene ambiguous. Germline-derived CDR1 and CDR2 are MNHNY and SVGAGI (reference sequence). Trimming pared 4 bases from V and 5 bases from J, leaving 8 bases between. The CDR3 has 13 amino acids. CDR3 in DNA: TGTGCCAGCAGTTTTGGCGGAACCGGGGAGCTGTTTTTT. It translates to CASSFGGTGELFF.

The sample holds a few counts of this clone. The V and J genes are TRBV29-1 and TRBJ1-3; D unclear. This CDR3 is built from 13 residues. The V end lost 7 bases, the J end lost 9 bases, and 19 bases lay between the germline ends. The germline CDR1 and CDR2 sequences are SQVTM and ANQGSEA. CDR3 protein: CSAVTQPKGTIYF. CDR3 in DNA: TGCAGCGCCGTGACTCAACCAAAGGGCACCATATATTTT.

The chain carries TRBV7-2 and TRBJ2-3; 8 bases map to TRBD1. The V and J ends lost 3 bases and 1 base, in that order; junction bases with no gene match: 0. The CDR3 extends over 14 amino acids. The germline CDR1 and CDR2 sequences are SGHTA and FQGNSA. CDR3 in amino acids: CASSLGQGTDTQYF. The CDR3 region has the DNA TGTGCCAGCAGCTTGGGACAGGGCACAGATACGCAGTATTTT.

The rearrangement links TRBV9 to TRBJ2-1, with 9 bases lining up with TRBD2. V shed 2 bases, J shed 1 base, and the junction held 1 base outside the gene matches. Per the germline V gene, CDR1 is SGDLS and CDR2 is YYNGEE. This CDR3 region has 15 residues. CDR3 sequence (DNA): TGTGCCAGCAGCGTTAGCGGGGGATCCTACAATGAGCAGTTCTTC. Translating gives CASSVSGGSYNEQFF.

V gene TRBV2 combines with J gene TRBJ2-5; TRBD1 matches 8 bases. The CDR3 runs 19 residues. V lost 5 bases to trimming and J lost 2 bases; unmatched junction nucleotides: 19. CDR1 and CDR2 (germline): SNHLY, FYNNEI. The CDR3 sequence is CASSPTLAGGLLNQETQYF. The CDR3 DNA follows: TGTGCCAGCAGTCCCACGCTTGCAGGGGGCCTATTAAATCAAGAGACCCAGTACTTC.

This rearrangement joins TRBV29-1 to TRBJ1-2, with 8 bases matching TRBD1. CDR1 is SQVTM, CDR2 ANQGSEA, per germline. CDR3 length: 13 residues. The junction had 13 bases not matched to a gene; V was cut back by 7 bases and J by 9 bases. The CDR3: CSAEDRAPFSYTF. CDR3 coding DNA: TGCAGCGCCGAGGACAGGGCGCCTTTCAGCTACACCTTC.

This clone is a singleton in its sample. The rearrangement uses TRBV30 and TRBJ1-2; D possibly corresponds to TRBD1 (5 bases). Trimming cost V 2 bases and J 4 bases, with 14 bases left between them. Germline CDR1 and CDR2: GTSNPN and SVGIG (reference sequence). The CDR3 consists of 14 residues. The CDR3 nucleotides are TGTGCCTGGAGTTATTCAGGGACGGGCTATGGCTACACCTTC. Translation gives CAWSYSGTGYGYTF.